One sample yielded the 23 T cell receptor beta chains listed below, sequenced in a study of shared T cell receptors in the human thymus. This table comes from immunoSEQ multiplex PCR, and its TCRdb copy is limited to in-frame clones, with some not included. The repertoire includes hundreds of thousands of clones, over 75% of them detected once, and approximately 0.01% sits in the top ten. This sample also appeared in a second study, on human thymus T cells.

Sequenced material: thymocytes. Receptors were obtained from a boy under two years old with a congenital heart defect.

The genes are TRBV4-1 and TRBJ2-3, with D possibly being TRBD2 (6 bases). Trimming took off 1 base at V and 5 bases at J, with 13 bases between the two ends. Germline-derived CDR1 and CDR2 are MGHRA and YSYEKL. The CDR3 is 15 amino acids. The CDR3 nucleotides read TGCGCCAGCAGCCAAGCGGACGTGGGGGGAGATACGCAGTATTTT. Translated, it gives CASSQADVGGDTQYF.

The chain employs TRBV27 and TRBJ2-7; 7 bases map to TRBD1. Germline V CDR1 and CDR2: MNHEY, SMNVEV (reference sequence). The CDR3 spans 14 residues. The J segment lost 3 bases and the V segment lost 5 bases, leaving 7 bases of the junction unmatched. CDR3 region: CASSRRQGVYEQYF. CDR3 coding DNA: TGTGCCAGCAGTCGCCGACAGGGAGTCTACGAGCAGTACTTC.

The rearrangement links TRBV11-3 to TRBJ2-7; 12 bases agree with TRBD2. V lost 4 bases and J lost 4; bases outside the gene matches: 5. Looked up from germline, CDR1 is SGHNT and CDR2 is YENEEA. The CDR3 sequence is 15 residues long. CDR3 in amino acids: CASSSAGTSGYEQYF. CDR3 nucleotide sequence: TGTGCCAGCAGCTCAGCCGGGACTAGCGGGTACGAGCAGTACTTC.

The V call is TRBV28, the J call TRBJ2-3; 11 nucleotides match TRBD2. Per the germline V gene, CDR1 is MDHEN and CDR2 is SYDVKM. The V gene end was trimmed by 2 bases and the J gene end by 6 bases; junction bases not matched to a gene: 10. The CDR3 runs to 17 residues. As DNA, the CDR3 is TGTGCCAGCAGTTTAATCCCCCCTAGCGGGAGGACGGATACGCAGTATTTT. This encodes CASSLIPPSGRTDTQYF.

This clone appeared a single time. The rearrangement links TRBV6-1 to TRBJ2-2; D possibly corresponds to TRBD1 (6 bases). The V end lost 3 bases, the J end lost 1 base, and 12 bases lay between the germline ends. The CDR3 sequence is 16 residues long. Germline loops: CDR1 MNHNS, CDR2 SASEGT. CDR3 region: CASSECDRKNTGELFF. The CDR3 region has the DNA TGTGCCAGCAGTGAGTGTGACAGGAAGAACACCGGGGAGCTGTTTTTT.

V usage is TRBV10-3 and J usage is TRBJ2-3, with 8 bases that match TRBD2. The germline gives CDR1 ENHRY, CDR2 SYGVKD. V dropped 4 bases and J dropped 4; count of bases not matched to a gene: 7. The CDR3 is made up of 15 amino acids. CDR3 nucleotides: TGTGCCATCAGTGCGGAGCGGGAGTGGTCAGATACGCAGTATTTT. This sequence encodes CAISAEREWSDTQYF.

This sequence joins TRBV19 and TRBJ1-1; D is perhaps TRBD1 (6 bases). Germline CDR1 is LNHDA and CDR2 is SQIVND (reference sequence). Trimming stripped 1 base from V and 4 bases from J, with 13 bases between. The CDR3 is made up of 15 amino acids. The CDR3: CASSIGDIRGTEAFF. The CDR3 bases are TGTGCCAGTAGTATAGGGGACATTCGGGGCACTGAAGCTTTCTTT.

CDR3 sequence (DNA): TGTGCCAGCAGCCCGGGTGGCTCTGTCGACTCCTACGAGCAGTACTTC. Translated, it gives CASSPGGSVDSYEQYF. The rearrangement joins TRBV5-4 to TRBJ2-7; D gene ambiguous. Per the germline V gene, CDR1 is SGHNT and CDR2 is YYREEE (reference sequence). Deletions cut 4 bases from V and 0 bases from J, with 17 bases between. The CDR3 length is 16 residues.

The chain has TRBV4-3 and TRBJ1-1; 8 positions match TRBD1. Germline V gene data show CDR1 as LGHNA and CDR2 as YSLEER. With 2 bases clipped from V and 1 base from J, the junction kept 6 bases outside the gene matches. This CDR3 has 16 amino acids. DNA of the CDR3: TGCGCCAGCAGCCAACTACCCGGGACAGGGAACACTGAAGCTTTCTTT. It is translated as CASSQLPGTGNTEAFF.

CDR3 sequence reads: CASTPGQCSYEQYF. CDR3 sequence (DNA): TGTGCCAGTACTCCGGGACAGTGCTCCTACGAGCAGTACTTC. This chain links TRBV19 with TRBJ2-7; 7 positions match TRBD1. CDR3 length: 14 amino acids. J lost 0 bases, V lost 7 bases, and 6 bases had no gene match. CDR1 is LNHDA and CDR2 is SQIVND in the germline V gene (reference sequence).

The gene calls are TRBV4-2 and TRBJ2-7, with TRBD2 identical over 8 bases. The V gene end was trimmed by 1 base and the J gene end by 2 bases; junction bases not matched to a gene: 7. Per germline, CDR1 LGHNA and CDR2 YNFKEQ. The CDR3 is 16 residues long. The CDR3 DNA reads TGTGCCAGCAGCCAAGTTGGGGGGCGGGGGGCCTACGAGCAGTACTTC. Encoded protein: CASSQVGGRGAYEQYF.

The V and J genes are TRBV4-1 and TRBJ2-4; 8 nucleotides line up with TRBD2. Germline-derived CDR1 and CDR2 are MGHRA and YSYEKL. This CDR3 has 17 residues. J lost 1 base, V lost 1 base, and 6 bases had no gene match. The CDR3 DNA reads TGCGCCAGCAGCCAAGTTGTCGGCGGGGGGGCCAAAAACATTCAGTACTTC. It yields the protein CASSQVVGGGAKNIQYF.

The chain combines TRBV5-5 with TRBJ2-7; perhaps TRBD1 as D (5 bases). The V and J ends lost 0 bases and 0 bases respectively, with 10 bases between them. CDR3 length: 15 residues. In germline, CDR1 is SGHKS, CDR2 YYEKEE (reference sequence). In nucleotides, the CDR3 is TGTGCCAGCAGCTTGGCGGCAGGGAACTCCTACGAGCAGTACTTC. It translates to CASSLAAGNSYEQYF.

V is TRBV4-2 and J is TRBJ2-1; 10 positions agree with TRBD2. Germline V gene lookup returns CDR1 LGHNA and CDR2 YNFKEQ. CDR3 length equals 18 residues. With 2 bases clipped from V and 4 bases from J, the junction kept 11 bases outside the gene matches. CDR3 residues: CASSQWGAEREGYNEQFF. The CDR3 DNA follows: TGTGCCAGCAGCCAATGGGGGGCGGAGCGGGAGGGGTACAATGAGCAGTTCTTC.

The sample holds one count of this clone. The chain is built from TRBV28 and TRBJ2-1, with TRBD2 matching over 11 bases. Germline loops: CDR1 MDHEN, CDR2 SYDVKM. The CDR3 is made up of 19 amino acids. V was pared by 1 base and J by 2 bases, with 10 bases of the junction left unmatched. The CDR3 reads CASSLLTSGRGGPYNEQFF. The CDR3 nucleotides read TGTGCCAGCAGTTTATTAACTAGCGGGAGAGGGGGGCCCTACAATGAGCAGTTCTTC.

V gene TRBV29-1 combines with J gene TRBJ2-7; 12 positions match TRBD1. This CDR3 contains 14 residues. V shed 8 bases, J shed 7 bases, and the junction held 12 bases outside the gene matches. Germline V gene data show CDR1 as SQVTM and CDR2 as ANQGSEA. The CDR3 nucleotides read TGCAGCTTCTCTACCGGGACAGGGGGCGGGGAGCAGTACTTC. Amino acid sequence: CSFSTGTGGGEQYF.

This rearrangement joins TRBV4-3 to TRBJ2-2; TRBD1 aligns across 7 bases. V was pared by 6 bases and J by 2 bases, with 12 bases of the junction left unmatched. The CDR3 has 17 amino acids. Germline assignment: CDR1 LGHNA and CDR2 YSLEER. CDR3 DNA sequence: TGCGCCAGCAGACAGGACAGGCGCGGTCGAAACACCGGGGAGCTGTTTTTT. Amino acid sequence: CASRQDRRGRNTGELFF.

The chain has TRBV29-1 and TRBJ2-7; TRBD1 might be the D (7 bases). V lost 6 bases and J 2 bases, leaving 14 bases between the germline ends. The germline V gene encodes CDR1 SQVTM and CDR2 ANQGSEA. The CDR3 has 13 amino acids. The CDR3 nucleotides read TGCAGCGTGCAGGGGGGTAACCCCTACGAGCAGTACTTC. Amino acids: CSVQGGNPYEQYF.

The chain couples TRBV7-2 to TRBJ1-4, with 8 bases lining up with TRBD1. Germline V CDR1 and CDR2: SGHTA, FQGNSA. The CDR3 covers 15 residues. V was pared by 6 bases and J by 3 bases, with 6 bases of the junction left unmatched. CDR3 region: CASRAGGEANEKLFF. The CDR3 DNA follows: TGTGCCAGCAGGGCAGGGGGCGAGGCTAATGAAAAACTGTTTTTT.

The gene calls are TRBV14 and TRBJ2-4, with 7 bases matching TRBD2. V shed 1 base, J shed 0 bases, and the junction held 9 bases outside the gene matches. The CDR3 extends over 18 amino acids. Germline CDR1 reads SGHDN; CDR2 reads FVKESK. The CDR3 reads CASSQGWGAGLAKNIQYF. The CDR3 region has the DNA TGTGCCAGCAGCCAAGGCTGGGGAGCGGGATTAGCCAAAAACATTCAGTACTTC.

V gene TRBV28 combines with J gene TRBJ1-2; no reliable D call. The V and J ends lost 2 bases and 4 bases respectively, with 8 bases between them. The CDR3 is made up of 13 amino acids. CDR1 and CDR2 (germline): MDHEN, SYDVKM. CDR3 sequence: CASSLPHPYGYTF. CDR3 DNA sequence: TGTGCCAGCAGTTTACCACATCCCTATGGCTACACCTTC.

This chain uses TRBV16 with TRBJ1-5; the D gene is possibly TRBD1 (6 bases). The CDR3 is made up of 17 amino acids. Between the trimmed V and J ends, which lost 0 bases and 9 bases, there was a span of 21 bases. Germline assignment: CDR1 KGHSY and CDR2 FQNENV. The CDR3 here is CASSQSKKDSPCWPQHF. The CDR3 bases are TGTGCCAGCAGCCAATCCAAAAAGGACAGCCCGTGTTGGCCCCAGCATTTT. Together with reference TRBV16 and TRBJ1-5, the CDR3 gives the full variable domain: GEEVAQTPKHLVRGEGQKAKLYCAPIKGHSYVFWYQQVLKNEFKFLISFQNENVFDETGMPKERFSAKCLPNSPCSLEIQATKLEDSAVYFCASSQSKKDSPCWPQHFGDGTRLSIL.

The genes are TRBV28 and TRBJ2-4, with 7 bases fitting TRBD2. This CDR3 spans 12 amino acids. J lost 7 bases, V lost 3 bases, and 0 bases had no gene match. Looked up from germline, CDR1 is MDHEN and CDR2 is SYDVKM. The CDR3 loop is CASSLGGNIQYF. The CDR3 DNA follows: TGTGCCAGCAGTTTGGGGGGGAACATTCAGTACTTC.